This TCR beta chain was retrieved from a study of shared clonotypes between healthy human individuals. Broader study findings: The diversity represented, both genetic and in exposure history, was limited by few donors.

In the authors' methods: Junction-only immunoSEQ data arrived without quality scores, meaning filtering differed. Repertoires were generated with immunoSEQ multiplex PCR, while TCRdb's copy carries only in-frame clones and drops some. The DNA was the basis for D and trimming; V, J and clone size are from that table. The sample has 1.6 million or so clones, roughly 95% seen once. In the case of this clone: Its antigen is not identified.

The CDR3 is 13 amino acids. Trimming removed 5 bases at V and 14 bases at J, with 18 bases between. Germline values: CDR1 MDHEN, CDR2 SYDVKM. Researchers partitioned CD4+ cells into CD45RA+ naive and CD45RA-negative memory subsets. The sequence was collected from a man in his thirties or forties in good health. Sequencing used naive CD4+ T cells sorted from blood. This sample's subset: CD45RA+ positively selected. This rearrangement joins TRBV28 to TRBJ1-4, with D perhaps matching TRBD1 (6 bases). The CDR3 reads CASSTMTGQRLFF. Here the CDR3 DNA reads TGTGCCAGCAGTACGATGACAGGACAACGTCTGTTTTTT.